The clone carrying this T cell receptor (beta chain) was seen more than once but under ten times. With 60 Vbeta and 13 Jbeta primers, the PCR was carried out. Generated by immunoSEQ multiplex PCR, the TCRdb table keeps only in-frame clones and is missing some. The sample lists 150,000 to 200,000 clones, 80% occurring once. This entry is derived from a study of cytomegalovirus exposure and HLA in healthy donors. This clonotype originated in a woman between 50 and 59 years old in good health and CMV-seronegative. Sequenced sample: PBMCs.

The CDR3 DNA sequence: TGCGCCAGCAGCCTTGGACAGGAGAGGGGTAATGAAAAACTGTTTTTT. It encodes CASSLGQERGNEKLFF. The V and J genes are TRBV4-3 and TRBJ1-4; the match to TRBD1 covers 7 bases. This CDR3 is built from 16 residues. Germline CDR1 reads LGHNA; CDR2 reads YSLEER. The V gene end was trimmed by 4 bases and the J gene end by 4 bases; junction bases not matched to a gene: 9.